This T cell receptor beta chain was sequenced for a study of CD8 T cells in Susac syndrome. As for the study in general: Treatment status at blood draw for the Susac syndrome patients was therapy-naive, corticosteroids, or intravenous immunoglobulin alone.

An input of about 0.45 to 1 ug of RNA was subjected to reverse transcription using random hexamers. TCRdb independently ran MiXCR on the immunoSEQ multiplex PCR reads; one entry per CDR3 protein. The data contain around 110,000 distinct CDR3 sequences, around 94% of them seen just once; the ten biggest clones take up 0.28%. TCR beta sequences were obtained from blood CD8+ and CD4+ T cells. Trimming pared 2 bases from V and 7 bases from J, leaving 13 bases between. Germline V gene sequence: CDR1 SGDLS, CDR2 YYNGEE. The CDR3 contains 14 residues. The rearrangement joins TRBV9 to TRBJ2-1; D is uncertain. Sequencing was carried out using CD8+ T cells from PBMCs. The source of this sequence is a human donor with Susac syndrome. In nucleotides, the CDR3 is TGTGCCAGCAGCGTGGGTAGTTTAGAAAATGAGCAGTTCTTC. Translated: CASSVGSLENEQFF. The full variable domain, in which reference TRBV9 and TRBJ2-1 provide the parts outside the CDR3, is DSGVTQTPKHLITATGQRVTLRCSPRSGDLSVYWYQQSLDQGLQFLIQYYNGEERAKGNILERFSAQQFPDLHSELNLSSLELGDSALYFCASSVGSLENEQFFGPGTRLTVL.